This T cell receptor beta chain was observed in a study of shared clonotypes between healthy human individuals. CD4+ cells were split into CD45RA+ naive and CD45RA-negative memory subsets. Generated by immunoSEQ multiplex PCR, the TCRdb table keeps only in-frame clones and is missing some. The data hold 2,500,000 or so clones, with under 95% observed a single time. This CDR3 comprises 15 residues. Trimming stripped 0 bases from V and 3 bases from J, with 12 bases between. Per the germline V gene, CDR1 is SGHRS and CDR2 is YFSETQ. The sample comprised naive CD4+ T cells from PBMCs. Subset of the sample: CD45RA+ positively selected. The sequence was collected from a man aged 18 to 29 in good health. Some clones in this sample may be carry-over from other donors' samples. V and J are TRBV5-1 and TRBJ1-2; D not resolved. The CDR3 DNA is TGCGCCAGCAGCTTGGGACGGCTAAGGGACTATGGCTACACCTTC. Protein sequence: CASSLGRLRDYGYTF.